The table lists the clone carrying this T cell receptor (beta chain) with many counts. This record comes from a study of T cells after yellow fever vaccination. For the study at large: Each low-cell-number fraction was prepared by means of SMART-Seq v4 Ultra Low Input.

The length of the CDR3 is 17 residues. Germline V gene data show CDR1 as KGHDR and CDR2 as SFDVKD. The trim removed 2 bases at V and 1 base at J, leaving 6 bases unmatched. Using its own MiXCR run on the 5' RACE reads, TCRdb lists one record per CDR3 protein. The sample includes over 300,000 distinct CDR3 sequences, roughly 4.3% seen only once; the top ten take approximately 23%. This chain uses TRBV24-1 with TRBJ2-3; 9 bases map to TRBD2. Sequences were derived from PBMCs, sampled 5 days after the yellow fever booster vaccination. The TCR comes from a man in his late teens or twenties who received the YFV17D yellow fever vaccine. DNA for the CDR3: TGTGCCACCAGTGATTCCCGTGCTAGCGGGGGCACAGATACGCAGTATTTT. Translation: CATSDSRASGGTDTQYF.